A selection of T cell receptor beta chains follows, all from one sample in a study of vaccination effects on CD4 cells after COVID-19. Method: immunoSEQ multiplex PCR; TCRdb's copy keeps in-frame clones and lacks some. The data show around 41,000 clones, around 81% seen once. These receptors' targets are unknown. The sample in question was CD4+ T cells from PBMCs cultured with SARS-CoV-2 spike peptides, obtained before COVID-19 vaccination. These receptors all stem from a human donor who received a COVID-19 vaccine. Each CDR3 is given with its conserved first and last residue. Each record gives: V gene, clone size, J gene, D gene, CDR3 DNA, CDR3 protein. The D gene is left open where the match is weak. Some rows mark clone size as missing; the rest say once, few, many or name a class of expanded clone.

>TRBV7-9|NA|TRBJ2-2|NA
TGTGCCAGCAGCTCCTTACGGGCCGTTAACACCGGGGAGCTGTTTTTT
CASSSLRAVNTGELFF
>TRBV21-1|NA|TRBJ1-1|NA
TGTGCCAGCAGCCCCCCCGGGACAGGGAACACTGAAGCTTTCTTT
CASSPPGTGNTEAFF
>TRBV4-1|NA|TRBJ2-3|TRBD2
TGCGCCAGCAGCCAAGGACTAGCCTCAGATACGCAGTATTTT
CASSQGLASDTQYF
>TRBV4-3|NA|TRBJ1-4|TRBD1
TGCGCCAGCAGCCATGCACTCCGGGACAGGGGTAGGGAACTGTTTTTT
CASSHALRDRGRELFF
>TRBV7-2|NA|TRBJ1-6|NA
TGTGCCAGCAGCCTCGAGAGGGTCCCAAATTCACCCCTCCACTTT
CASSLERVPNSPLHF
>TRBV5-4|NA|TRBJ2-4|TRBD2
TGTGCCAGCAGCTTGGGACTAGCGGAAGCGCTAGACTTC
CASSLGLAEALDF
>TRBV5-1|once|TRBJ2-1|TRBD2
TGCGCCAGCAGCCCCGGCGGGACTAGCGACAATGAGCAGTTCTTC
CASSPGGTSDNEQFF
>TRBV7-8|NA|TRBJ2-5|NA
TGTGCCAGCAGCTTAGGACGGACAGGGCGGGGGGAGACCCAGTACTTC
CASSLGRTGRGETQYF
>TRBV14|NA|TRBJ1-5|NA
TGTGCCAGCAGCCAAGGAGCTAGGGGGGAGGGTTATAGCAATCAGCCCCAGCATTTT
CASSQGARGEGYSNQPQHF
>TRBV19|NA|TRBJ2-3|NA
TGTGCCAGTAACCCGGGACTGGGTCTTTGGACGCAGTATTTT
CASNPGLGLWTQYF
>TRBV11-2|NA|TRBJ2-2|TRBD2
TGTGCCAGCAGTCGGGGGGGATATACCGGGGAGCTGTTTTTT
CASSRGGYTGELFF
>TRBV2|NA|TRBJ2-5|TRBD2
TGTGCCAGCAGTGAAGGCCTGGGGAGCGGGGGTAGGAAGACCCAGTACTTC
CASSEGLGSGGRKTQYF
>TRBV6-6|once|TRBJ2-1|TRBD1
TGTGCCATAGGACAGGGGGACGTCAAGCAGTTCTTC
CAIGQGDVKQFF
>TRBV7-3|NA|TRBJ2-1|NA
TGTGCCAGCAGCTTAATATCAGGGATCTTAGGACAAGACAATGAGCAGTTCTTC
CASSLISGILGQDNEQFF
>TRBV6-2/TRBV6-3|NA|TRBJ1-5|NA
TGTGCCAGCAGTTTTACCAATCAGCCCCAGCATTTT
CASSFTNQPQHF
>TRBV7-2|NA|TRBJ1-2|NA
TGTGCCAGCAGCTATACCGGACACAATAACTATGGCTACACCTTC
CASSYTGHNNYGYTF
>TRBV7-8|NA|TRBJ1-1|NA
TGTGCCAGCAGCACCTACAGTCAGGCCTATCTAACTGAAGCTTTCTTT
CASSTYSQAYLTEAFF
>TRBV18|NA|TRBJ1-5|NA
TGTGCCAGCTCGGCCGGAGGGCCGGACAGCAATCAGCCCCAGCATTTT
CASSAGGPDSNQPQHF
>TRBV21-1|NA|TRBJ2-3|NA
TGTGCCAGCAGCAAATGGATCAAATGGAGGGGGCCTACCACAGATACGCAGTATTTT
CASSKWIKWRGPTTDTQYF
>TRBV11-3|few|TRBJ2-3|NA
TGTGCCAGCAGCTCCAGACTAGGAGATACGCAGTATTTT
CASSSRLGDTQYF
>TRBV7-9|NA|TRBJ1-4|NA
TGTGCCAGCAGCTTAGGGACTCCGGGGGGTGAAAAACTGTTTTTT
CASSLGTPGGEKLFF
>TRBV19|NA|TRBJ2-5|NA
TGTGCCAGTATGAGGGGGACCGGGGGCACACAGTACTTC
CASMRGTGGTQYF
>TRBV6-5|NA|TRBJ1-2|TRBD1
TGTGCCAGCAGTACTTGGACAGGGACTAACTATGGCTACACCTTC
CASSTWTGTNYGYTF
>TRBV12-3/TRBV12-4|once|TRBJ2-5|NA
TGTGCCAGCGCGGGTTTACAAGAGACCCAGTACTTC
CASAGLQETQYF
>TRBV10-2|NA|TRBJ2-1|TRBD2
TGCGCCAGCAGTGAGAGGGGCGGGGGGGGACGGGAGCAGTTCTTC
CASSERGGGGREQFF
>TRBV6-5|NA|TRBJ1-1|NA
TGTGCCAGCAGGGGGCAGACCTACACTGAAGCTTTCTTT
CASRGQTYTEAFF
>TRBV5-6|NA|TRBJ2-5|TRBD1
TGTGCCAGCAGCCGGGACAGAACCTTCCAAGAGACCCAGTACTTC
CASSRDRTFQETQYF
>TRBV6-5|NA|TRBJ2-3|TRBD1
TGTGCCAGCAGCGGGACAGGGAGCACAGATACGCAGTATTTT
CASSGTGSTDTQYF
>TRBV28|NA|TRBJ1-2|NA
TGTGCCAGCAGTGCCTTCGAGGGGGATGGCTACACCTTC
CASSAFEGDGYTF
>TRBV7-3|NA|TRBJ2-3|TRBD2
TGTGCCAGCAGCTCGCTAGCCGGGGGGAACGGCGATACGCAGTATTTT
CASSSLAGGNGDTQYF
>TRBV6-1|few|TRBJ1-3|NA
TGTGCCAGCAGTGAAAGGGGGGGCTCTGGAAACACCATATATTTT
CASSERGGSGNTIYF
>TRBV19|NA|TRBJ1-5|NA
TGTGCCAGTTCCAGAAGCAATCAGCCCCAGCATTTT
CASSRSNQPQHF
>TRBV4-1|NA|TRBJ1-5|TRBD1
TGCGCCAGTCGGGAGGGGGCCAATCAGCCCCAGCATTTT
CASREGANQPQHF
>TRBV6-5|NA|TRBJ2-2|TRBD1
TGTGCCAGCAACCAGGGGGTGAACACCGGGGAGCTGTTTTTT
CASNQGVNTGELFF
>TRBV6-5|NA|TRBJ1-3|NA
TGTGCCAGCAGTAGGAGTGGCTCTGGAAACACCATATATTTT
CASSRSGSGNTIYF
>TRBV6-2/TRBV6-3|NA|TRBJ1-1|TRBD1
TGTGCCAGCAGTCCCGGACAGGGTGAGGGGAACACTGAAGCTTTCTTT
CASSPGQGEGNTEAFF
>TRBV18|NA|TRBJ1-2|NA
TGTGCCAGCTCACCACAAGACTCTTTCTATGGCTACACCTTC
CASSPQDSFYGYTF
>TRBV6-5|once|TRBJ1-6|NA
TGTGCCAGCAGTTACAAACAGTCGAATTCACCCCTCCACTTT
CASSYKQSNSPLHF
>TRBV7-3|NA|TRBJ2-3|NA
TGTGCCAGCAGCTTAACGGGCCAGGGGATATCTAGCACAGATACGCAGTATTTT
CASSLTGQGISSTDTQYF
>TRBV30|NA|TRBJ1-1|NA
TGTGCCGCAAGACCAGGGAACACTGAAGCTTTCTTT
CAARPGNTEAFF
>TRBV5-8|NA|TRBJ1-2|NA
TGTGCCAGCAGCCCCCAGGGACCCAACTATGGCTACACCTTC
CASSPQGPNYGYTF
>TRBV9|NA|TRBJ2-3|NA
TGTGCCAGCAGCGCCCACAGGGATAGTGGCACAGATACGCAGTATTTT
CASSAHRDSGTDTQYF
>TRBV5-1|NA|TRBJ2-1|NA
TGCGCCAGCAGCTTGGTCCAACAATACAATGAGCAGTTCTTC
CASSLVQQYNEQFF
>TRBV12-3/TRBV12-4|NA|TRBJ2-3|NA
TGTGCCAGCAGCATAACCCCAGATACGCAGTATTTT
CASSITPDTQYF
>TRBV7-8|few|TRBJ1-1|NA
TGTGCCAGCAGCTTACTCGGCAGTTTTGAAGCTTTCTTT
CASSLLGSFEAFF
>TRBV12-5|NA|TRBJ2-4|NA
TGTGCTAGTGGTTTGTCCAGACAGGTAGGGAACATTCAGTACTTC
CASGLSRQVGNIQYF
>TRBV6-1|few|TRBJ1-2|NA
TGTGCCAGCAGTGAAGCGTATCTGCGGGCAGGCCTAAGGGATGGCTACACCTTC
CASSEAYLRAGLRDGYTF
>TRBV19|NA|TRBJ1-1|NA
TGTGCCAGTAGTGACCGACCGGGGAACACTGAAGCTTTCTTT
CASSDRPGNTEAFF
>TRBV9|NA|TRBJ2-3|NA
TGTGCCAGCAGCGTAAGGGGGAACACAGATACGCAGTATTTT
CASSVRGNTDTQYF
>TRBV24-1|NA|TRBJ1-5|TRBD1
TGTGCCACCAGTTTATCCGGGACAGGGGATTATCAGCCCCAGCATTTT
CATSLSGTGDYQPQHF
>TRBV24-1|NA|TRBJ2-5|TRBD2
TGTGCCACCAGTGGCCAGATCGGGGGGGAAGAGACCCAGTACTTC
CATSGQIGGEETQYF
>TRBV5-1|NA|TRBJ2-1|NA
TGCGCCAGCGGCGTAGAGAGCTCCTACAATGAGCAGTTCTTC
CASGVESSYNEQFF
>TRBV21-1|NA|TRBJ1-5|NA
TGTGCCAGTATCCAGGGGGGCTACAATCAGCCCCAGCATTTT
CASIQGGYNQPQHF